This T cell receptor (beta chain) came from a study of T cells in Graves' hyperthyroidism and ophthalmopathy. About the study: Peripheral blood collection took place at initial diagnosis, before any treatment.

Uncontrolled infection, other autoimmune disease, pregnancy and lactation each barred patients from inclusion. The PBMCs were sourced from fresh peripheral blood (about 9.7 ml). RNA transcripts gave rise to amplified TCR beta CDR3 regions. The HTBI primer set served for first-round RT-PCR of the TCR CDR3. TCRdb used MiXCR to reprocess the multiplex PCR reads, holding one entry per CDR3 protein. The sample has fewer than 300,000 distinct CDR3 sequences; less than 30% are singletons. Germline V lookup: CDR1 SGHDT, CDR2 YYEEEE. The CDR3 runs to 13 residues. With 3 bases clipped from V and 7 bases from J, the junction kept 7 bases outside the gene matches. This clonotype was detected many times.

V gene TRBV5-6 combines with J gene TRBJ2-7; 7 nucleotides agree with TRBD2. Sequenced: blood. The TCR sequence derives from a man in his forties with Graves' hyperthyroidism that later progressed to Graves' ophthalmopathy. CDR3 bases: TGTGCCAGCAGCTATGGCGGGAGTAGGGAGCAGTACTTC. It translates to CASSYGGSREQYF.